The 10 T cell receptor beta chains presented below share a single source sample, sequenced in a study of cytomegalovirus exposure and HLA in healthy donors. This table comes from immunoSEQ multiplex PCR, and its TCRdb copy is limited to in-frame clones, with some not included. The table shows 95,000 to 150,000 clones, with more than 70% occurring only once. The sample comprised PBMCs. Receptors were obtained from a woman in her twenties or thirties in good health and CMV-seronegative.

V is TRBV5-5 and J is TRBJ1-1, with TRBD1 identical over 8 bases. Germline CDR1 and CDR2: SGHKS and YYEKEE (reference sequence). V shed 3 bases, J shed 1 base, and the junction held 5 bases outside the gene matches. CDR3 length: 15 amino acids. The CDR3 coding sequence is TGTGCCAGCAGCTCGACGGGACAGGCGAACACTGAAGCTTTCTTT. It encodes CASSSTGQANTEAFF.

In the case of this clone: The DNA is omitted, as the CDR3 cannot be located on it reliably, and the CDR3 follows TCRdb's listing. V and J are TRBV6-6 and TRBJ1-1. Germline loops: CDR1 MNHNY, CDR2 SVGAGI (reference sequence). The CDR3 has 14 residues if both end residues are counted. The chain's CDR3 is CASSSSGSNTEAFF.

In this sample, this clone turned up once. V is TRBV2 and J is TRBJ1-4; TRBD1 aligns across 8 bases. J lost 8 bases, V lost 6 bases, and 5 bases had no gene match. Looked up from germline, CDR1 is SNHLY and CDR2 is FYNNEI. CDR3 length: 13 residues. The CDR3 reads CASRGTGGEKLFF. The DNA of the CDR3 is TGTGCCAGCAGGGGGACAGGCGGGGAAAAACTGTTTTTT.

The CDR3 DNA is TGTGCCAGCAGCAACATCCCGGGACACCCTTCGGGTGAAGCTTTCTTT. Translated, it gives CASSNIPGHPSGEAFF. The chain combines TRBV11-3 with TRBJ1-1, with D possibly being TRBD1 (6 bases). Deletions cut 5 bases from V and 7 bases from J, with 23 bases between. The CDR3 has 16 residues. Germline CDR1 and CDR2: SGHNT and YENEEA.

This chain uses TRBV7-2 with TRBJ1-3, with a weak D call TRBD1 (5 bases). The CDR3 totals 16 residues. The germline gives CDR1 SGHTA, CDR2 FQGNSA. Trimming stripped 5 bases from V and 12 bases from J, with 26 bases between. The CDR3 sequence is CASSPPVLVQGRGIYF. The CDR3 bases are TGTGCCAGCAGCCCCCCGGTCTTGGTTCAGGGAAGGGGCATATATTTT.

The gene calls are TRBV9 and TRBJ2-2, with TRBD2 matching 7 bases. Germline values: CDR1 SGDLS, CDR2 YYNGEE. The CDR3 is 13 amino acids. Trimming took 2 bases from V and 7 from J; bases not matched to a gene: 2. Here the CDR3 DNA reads TGTGCCAGCAGCGTTTCGGGAGGCGGGGAGCTGTTTTTT. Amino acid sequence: CASSVSGGGELFF. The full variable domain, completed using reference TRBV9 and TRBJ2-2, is DSGVTQTPKHLITATGQRVTLRCSPRSGDLSVYWYQQSLDQGLQFLIQYYNGEERAKGNILERFSAQQFPDLHSELNLSSLELGDSALYFCASSVSGGGELFFGEGSRLTVL.

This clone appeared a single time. Here the CDR3 reads CASSIGWTGGDEQFF. The CDR3 coding sequence is TGTGCCAGTAGTATAGGTTGGACAGGGGGCGATGAGCAGTTCTTC. The rearrangement links TRBV19 to TRBJ2-1, with 11 bases that match TRBD1. This CDR3 is built from 15 residues. V shed 1 base and J 8 bases; nucleotides not matched to a gene: 4. Germline lookup yields CDR1 LNHDA and CDR2 SQIVND (reference sequence).

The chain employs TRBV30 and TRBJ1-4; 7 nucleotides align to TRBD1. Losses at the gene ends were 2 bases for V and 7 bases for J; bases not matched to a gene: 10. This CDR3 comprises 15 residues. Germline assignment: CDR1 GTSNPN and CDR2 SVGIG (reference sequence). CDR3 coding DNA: TGTGCCTGGAGTTATGTGAGGGGGCGTGGTGAAAAACTGTTTTTT. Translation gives CAWSYVRGRGEKLFF.

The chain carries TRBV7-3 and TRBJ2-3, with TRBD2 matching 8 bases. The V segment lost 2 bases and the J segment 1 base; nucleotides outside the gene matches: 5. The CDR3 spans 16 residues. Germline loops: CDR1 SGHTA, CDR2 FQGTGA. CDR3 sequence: CASSLFLRGGTDTQYF. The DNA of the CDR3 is TGTGCCAGCAGCTTATTCTTGCGGGGGGGCACAGATACGCAGTATTTT. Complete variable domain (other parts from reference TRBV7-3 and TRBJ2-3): GAGVSQTPSNKVTEKGKYVELRCDPISGHTALYWYRQSLGQGPEFLIYFQGTGAADDSGLPNDRFFAVRPEGSVSTLKIQRTERGDSAVYLCASSLFLRGGTDTQYFGPGTRLTVL.

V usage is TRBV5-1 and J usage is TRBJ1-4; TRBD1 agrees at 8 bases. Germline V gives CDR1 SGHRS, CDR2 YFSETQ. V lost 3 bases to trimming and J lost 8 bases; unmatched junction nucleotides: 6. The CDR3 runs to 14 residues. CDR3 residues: CASSSQGAVEKLFF. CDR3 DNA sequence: TGCGCCAGCAGCTCGCAGGGGGCAGTGGAAAAACTGTTTTTT.